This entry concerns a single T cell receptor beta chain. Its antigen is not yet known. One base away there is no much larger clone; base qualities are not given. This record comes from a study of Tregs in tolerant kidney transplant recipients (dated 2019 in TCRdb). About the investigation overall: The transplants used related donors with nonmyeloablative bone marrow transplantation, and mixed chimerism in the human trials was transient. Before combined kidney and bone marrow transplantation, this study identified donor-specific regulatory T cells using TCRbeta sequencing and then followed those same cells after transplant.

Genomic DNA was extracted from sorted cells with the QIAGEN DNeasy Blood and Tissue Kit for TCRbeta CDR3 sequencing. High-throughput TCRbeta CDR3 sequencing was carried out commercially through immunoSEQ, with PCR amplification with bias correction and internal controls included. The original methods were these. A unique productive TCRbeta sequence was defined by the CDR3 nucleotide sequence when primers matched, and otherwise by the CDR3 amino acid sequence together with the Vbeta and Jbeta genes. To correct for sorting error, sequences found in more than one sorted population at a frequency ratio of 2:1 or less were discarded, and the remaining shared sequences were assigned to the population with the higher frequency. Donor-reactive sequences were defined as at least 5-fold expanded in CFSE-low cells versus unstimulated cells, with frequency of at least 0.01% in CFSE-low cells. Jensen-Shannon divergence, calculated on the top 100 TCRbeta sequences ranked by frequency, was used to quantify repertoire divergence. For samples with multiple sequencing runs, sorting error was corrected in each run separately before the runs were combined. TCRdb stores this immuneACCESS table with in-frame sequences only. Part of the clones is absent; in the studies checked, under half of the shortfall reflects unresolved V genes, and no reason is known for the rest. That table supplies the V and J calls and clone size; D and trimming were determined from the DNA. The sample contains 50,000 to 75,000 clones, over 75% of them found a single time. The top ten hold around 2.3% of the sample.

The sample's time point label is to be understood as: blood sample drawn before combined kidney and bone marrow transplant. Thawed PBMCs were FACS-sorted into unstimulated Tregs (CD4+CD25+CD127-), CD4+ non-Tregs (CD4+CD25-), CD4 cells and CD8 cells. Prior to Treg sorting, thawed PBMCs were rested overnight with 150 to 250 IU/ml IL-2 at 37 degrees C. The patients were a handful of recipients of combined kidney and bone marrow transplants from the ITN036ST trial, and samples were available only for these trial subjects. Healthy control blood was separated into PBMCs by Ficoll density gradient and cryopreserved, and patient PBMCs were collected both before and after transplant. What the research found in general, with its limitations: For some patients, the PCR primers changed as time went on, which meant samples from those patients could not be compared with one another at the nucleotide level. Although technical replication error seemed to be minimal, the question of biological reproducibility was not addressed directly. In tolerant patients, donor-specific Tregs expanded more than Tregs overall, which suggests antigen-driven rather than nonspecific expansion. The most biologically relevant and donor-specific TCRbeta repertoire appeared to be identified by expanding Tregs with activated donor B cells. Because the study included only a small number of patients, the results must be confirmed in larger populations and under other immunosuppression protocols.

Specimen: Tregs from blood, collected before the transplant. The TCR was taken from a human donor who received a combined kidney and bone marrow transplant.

This receptor carries the CDR3 CASSDGMPKNIQYF. Here is the DNA: TGTGCCAGCAGCGACGGGATGCCCAAAAACATTCAGTACTTC. The chain employs TRBV9 and TRBJ2-4; perhaps TRBD2 is the D gene, with 5 bases matching. Sequences SGDLS (CDR1) and YYNGEE (CDR2) are obtained from the germline V gene. The CDR3 numbers 14 residues from cysteine through phenylalanine. The only DNA kept is the CDR3, 42 bases in frame from the first base. Cut back by 3 bases and 2 bases, the V and J ends lie 9 bases apart.